This TCR beta chain is from a study of T cells in lung cancer brain metastases. Study as a whole: Most of the roughly 20 patients had smoked, with a median of around 40 pack-years.

From germline, CDR1 is SGDLS and CDR2 YYNGEE. The CDR3 has 14 amino acids. Trimming left V 1 base short and J 2 bases short, with 9 bases between. Some clones are missing from TCRdb's copy, which holds only in-frame ones; the method was immunoSEQ multiplex PCR. The sample holds around 980 clones, 93% seen once. The sequence was obtained from a woman aged 40 to 50 with non-small cell lung cancer. Material for sequencing was tumor tissue from the primary lung tumor. The rearrangement joins TRBV9 to TRBJ2-5; possible D gene TRBD2, 5 bases. The CDR3 loop is CASSVMDLQETQYF. For the CDR3, the DNA is TGTGCCAGCAGCGTAATGGACTTACAAGAGACCCAGTACTTC.